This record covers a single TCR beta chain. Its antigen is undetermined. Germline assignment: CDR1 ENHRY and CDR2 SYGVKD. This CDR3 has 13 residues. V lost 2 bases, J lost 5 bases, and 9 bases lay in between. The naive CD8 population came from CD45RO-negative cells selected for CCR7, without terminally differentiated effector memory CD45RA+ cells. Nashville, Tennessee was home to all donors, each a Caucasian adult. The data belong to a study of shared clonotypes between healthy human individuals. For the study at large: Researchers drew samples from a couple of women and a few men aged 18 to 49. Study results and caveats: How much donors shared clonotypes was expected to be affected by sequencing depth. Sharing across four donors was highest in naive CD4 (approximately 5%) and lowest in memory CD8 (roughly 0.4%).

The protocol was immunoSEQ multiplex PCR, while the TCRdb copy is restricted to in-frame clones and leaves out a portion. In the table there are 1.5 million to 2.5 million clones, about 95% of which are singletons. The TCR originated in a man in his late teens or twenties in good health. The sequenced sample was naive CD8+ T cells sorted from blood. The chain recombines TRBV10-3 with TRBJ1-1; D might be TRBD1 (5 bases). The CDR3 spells CAISEPGLTEAFF. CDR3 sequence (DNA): TGTGCCATCAGTGAGCCAGGGTTAACTGAAGCTTTCTTT.